One TCR beta chain is described in this entry. There are many counts of this clonotype. Its antigen specificity is not known. Within one base of it there is no much larger clone, and no base qualities were kept. The data belong to a study of low-dose radiotherapy and immunotherapy resistance in tumors (dated by TCRdb to between 2021 and 2024). With respect to the entire study: In Cohort 1, 0.5 Gy per fraction was delivered every 2 weeks, and a total PTV dose of 6.5 Gy was prescribed. In Cohort 2, 1 Gy per fraction was delivered every two weeks, for a total of 13 Gy over 26 weeks. Nivolumab and ipilimumab were both given intravenously, with nivolumab at a 240 mg flat dose every two weeks and ipilimumab at 1 mg/kg every six weeks. Intravenous cyclophosphamide at 200 mg/m2 was administered every two weeks, one day ahead of each radiation and immunotherapy administration. Starting on cycle 1 day 1, patients took 300 mg of aspirin by mouth once daily for four cycles. Trial participants were not randomized into treatment groups. Eight patients were included in the translational analysis, namely three from the first dose cohort plus the first five from the second dose cohort.

The time point label, as the study defines it: after trial treatment. The sample's treatment or condition label, in plain terms: LDRT plus nivolumab, ipilimumab, low-dose cyclophosphamide and aspirin (RACIN trial). The donors came from RACIN, which was a single-arm phase I dose-escalation trial that paired nivolumab and ipilimumab with aspirin, low-dose cyclophosphamide and low-dose radiotherapy. Patients with advanced, TIL-negative solid tumors were considered eligible. Reading from cysteine to phenylalanine, the CDR3 counts 13 amino acids. The retained sequence is limited to the CDR3, 39 bases, with the frame set at the first base. The V and J ends are trimmed by 3 bases and 6 bases, leaving 12 bases between them. Per the germline V gene (reference sequence), DFQATT is the CDR1 and SNEGSKA is the CDR2. The run used an Illumina HiSeq 2500. First-strand cDNA was synthesized using Superscript III and a set of TRAV- and TRBV-specific primers, so that both TCRalpha and TCRbeta chains were covered. TCRs were amplified for about 18 PCR cycles with Phusion, using a constant-region primer paired with the adapter attached to the V primers. Isolated mRNA was amplified with the MessageAmp II aRNA Amplification Kit, using a roughly 15-hour in vitro transcription at 37°C. The Dynabeads mRNA DIRECT Purification Kit was used to isolate the mRNA for TCR sequencing. Indexed Illumina adapters were added in a second Phusion PCR of about 25 cycles, and the PCR products were purified with AMPure XP beads. As for the authors' bioinformatics: Custom Perl scripts were used to pool TCR sequences that encoded the same protein, to remove out-of-frame sequences, and to calculate the abundance of each clonotype. Any TCR sequence backed by just one read was left out of the analysis. The metrics used to describe the repertoires included Shannon entropy, Gini index, clonality, richness, and the frequency of TCRs shared between repertoires. TCRdb redid the processing of the public reads, applying fastp at Q25 and MiXCR, and retained in-frame beta chains. Here each entry gathers all rows of one CDR3 protein and keeps the most common genes and DNA. The authors' filters were not applied to this entry. Within this sample are tens of thousands of distinct CDR3 sequences, with roughly 20% of them counted one time only. 9.5% to 15% of the sample is held by the ten biggest clonotypes.

Here the sequenced sample was PBMCs, taken after low-dose radiotherapy plus immunotherapy. The V and J segments used are TRBV20-1 and TRBJ1-5; the D segment cannot be called with confidence. The TCR originated in a female donor with ovarian cancer. The CDR3 is CSASLGRSQPQHF. Here is the DNA: TGCAGTGCTAGCTTGGGCAGATCTCAGCCCCAGCATTTT.